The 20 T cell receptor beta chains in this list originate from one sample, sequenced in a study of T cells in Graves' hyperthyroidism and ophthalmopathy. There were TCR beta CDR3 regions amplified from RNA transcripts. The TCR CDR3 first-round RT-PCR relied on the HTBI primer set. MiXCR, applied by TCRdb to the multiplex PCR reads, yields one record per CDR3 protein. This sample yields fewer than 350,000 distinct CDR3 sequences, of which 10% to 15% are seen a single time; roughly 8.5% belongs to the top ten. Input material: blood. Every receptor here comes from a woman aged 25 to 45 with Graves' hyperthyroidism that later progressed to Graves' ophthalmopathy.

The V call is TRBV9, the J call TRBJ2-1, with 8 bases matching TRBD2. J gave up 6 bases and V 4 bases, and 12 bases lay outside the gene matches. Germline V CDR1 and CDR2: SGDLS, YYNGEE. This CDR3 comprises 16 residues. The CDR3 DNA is TGTGCCAGCAGCCCCCCCGGGGAAGCGGGAGTCAATGAGCAGTTCTTC. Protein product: CASSPPGEAGVNEQFF.

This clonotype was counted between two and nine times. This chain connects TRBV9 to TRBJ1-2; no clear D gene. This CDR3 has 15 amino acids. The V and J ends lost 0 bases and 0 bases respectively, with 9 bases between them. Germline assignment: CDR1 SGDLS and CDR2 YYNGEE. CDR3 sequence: CASSVAPQPNYGYTF. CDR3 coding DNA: TGTGCCAGCAGCGTAGCTCCACAACCTAACTATGGCTACACCTTC.

CDR3 amino acids: CASSNTGRSKSYEQYF. The CDR3 bases are TGTGCCAGCAGCAACACTGGGAGGTCAAAGTCCTACGAGCAGTACTTC. This chain links TRBV7-6 with TRBJ2-7; D perhaps matches TRBD2 (6 bases). The CDR3 totals 16 residues. Germline-derived CDR1 and CDR2 are SGHVS and FNYEAQ. The V and J ends lost 5 bases and 1 base respectively, with 18 bases between them.

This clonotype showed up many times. The CDR3 spells CASSARLIYEQYF. The CDR3 bases are TGTGCCAGCAGTGCCCGACTGATCTACGAGCAGTACTTC. The gene calls are TRBV6-1 and TRBJ2-7; no definite D call. V lost 4 bases and J 3 bases, leaving 10 bases between the germline ends. Germline V lookup: CDR1 MNHNS, CDR2 SASEGT. The CDR3 covers 13 residues.

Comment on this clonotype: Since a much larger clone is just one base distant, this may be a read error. CDR3 in amino acids: CSARDRGLVTGGLFF. CDR3 sequence (DNA): TGCAGTGCTAGAGATCGAGGACTGGTCACCGGGGGGCTGTTTTTT. V and J are TRBV20-1 and TRBJ2-2; perhaps TRBD2 as D (6 bases). The CDR3 loop spans 15 amino acids. Germline V gives CDR1 DFQATT, CDR2 SNEGSKA (reference sequence).

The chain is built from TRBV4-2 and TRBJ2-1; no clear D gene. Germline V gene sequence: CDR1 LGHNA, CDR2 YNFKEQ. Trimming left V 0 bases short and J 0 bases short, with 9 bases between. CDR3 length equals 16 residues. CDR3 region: CASSQDRLSSYNEQFF. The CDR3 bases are TGTGCCAGCAGCCAAGATCGGCTGAGCTCCTACAATGAGCAGTTCTTC.

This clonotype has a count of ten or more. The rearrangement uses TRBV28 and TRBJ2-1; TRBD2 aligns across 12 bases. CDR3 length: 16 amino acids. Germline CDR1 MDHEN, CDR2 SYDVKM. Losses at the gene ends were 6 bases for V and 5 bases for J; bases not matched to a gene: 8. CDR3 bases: TGTGCCAGCAGCCCCCCCCTAGCGGGAGGGGACAATGAGCAGTTCTTC. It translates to CASSPPLAGGDNEQFF. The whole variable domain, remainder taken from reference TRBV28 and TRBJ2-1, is DVKVTQSSRYLVKRTGEKVFLECVQDMDHENMFWYRQDPGLGLRLIYFSYDVKMKEKGDIPEGYSVSREKKERFSLILESASTNQTSMYLCASSPPLAGGDNEQFFGPGTRLTVL.

This CDR3 is CASSQEEGANTGELFF. The CDR3 DNA reads TGTGCCAGCAGCCAAGAAGAGGGCGCGAACACCGGGGAGCTGTTTTTT. This chain uses TRBV4-2 with TRBJ2-2; D possibly corresponds to TRBD2 (5 bases). V lost 0 bases and J 0 bases, leaving 8 bases between the germline ends. Germline assignment: CDR1 LGHNA and CDR2 YNFKEQ. This CDR3 is built from 16 residues.

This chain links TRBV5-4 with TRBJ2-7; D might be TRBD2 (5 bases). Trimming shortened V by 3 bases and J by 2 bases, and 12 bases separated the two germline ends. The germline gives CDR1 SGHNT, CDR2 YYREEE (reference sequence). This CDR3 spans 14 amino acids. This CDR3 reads CASSSKDLTYEQYF. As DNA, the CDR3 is TGTGCCAGCAGCTCAAAGGACTTAACCTACGAGCAGTACTTC.

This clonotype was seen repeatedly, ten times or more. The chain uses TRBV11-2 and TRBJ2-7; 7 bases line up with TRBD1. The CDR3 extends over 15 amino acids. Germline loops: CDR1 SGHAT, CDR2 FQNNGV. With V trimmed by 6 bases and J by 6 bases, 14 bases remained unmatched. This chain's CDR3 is CASRPIQGRRTEQYF. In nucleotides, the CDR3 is TGTGCCAGCAGACCGATACAGGGGCGACGGACCGAGCAGTACTTC.

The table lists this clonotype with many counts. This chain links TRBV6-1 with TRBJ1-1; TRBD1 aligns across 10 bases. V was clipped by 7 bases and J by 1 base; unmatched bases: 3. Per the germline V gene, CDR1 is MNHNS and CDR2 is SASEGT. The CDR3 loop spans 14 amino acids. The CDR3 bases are TGTGCCAGCACTTGGACAGGGGGGAACACTGAAGCTTTCTTT. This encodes CASTWTGGNTEAFF.

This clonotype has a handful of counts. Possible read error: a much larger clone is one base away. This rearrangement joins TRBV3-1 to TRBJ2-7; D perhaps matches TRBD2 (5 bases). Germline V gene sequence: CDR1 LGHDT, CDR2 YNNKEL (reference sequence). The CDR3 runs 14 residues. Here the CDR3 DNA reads TGTGCCAGCGGCCAACAGTTAGGAGGATACGAGCAGTACTTC. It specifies CASGQQLGGYEQYF.

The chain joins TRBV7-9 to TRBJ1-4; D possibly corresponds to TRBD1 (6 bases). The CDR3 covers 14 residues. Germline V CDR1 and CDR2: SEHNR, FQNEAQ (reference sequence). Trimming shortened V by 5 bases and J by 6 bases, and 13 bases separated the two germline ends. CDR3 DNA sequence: TGTGCCAGCAGCCTAGGGGGGACATATGAAAAACTGTTTTTT. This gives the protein CASSLGGTYEKLFF.

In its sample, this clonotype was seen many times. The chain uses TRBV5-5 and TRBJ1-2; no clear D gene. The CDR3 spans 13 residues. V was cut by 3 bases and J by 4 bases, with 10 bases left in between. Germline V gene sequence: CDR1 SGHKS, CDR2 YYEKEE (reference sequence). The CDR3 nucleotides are TGTGCCAGCAGCTCCCAGCCGGTCTATGGCTACACCTTC. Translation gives CASSSQPVYGYTF.

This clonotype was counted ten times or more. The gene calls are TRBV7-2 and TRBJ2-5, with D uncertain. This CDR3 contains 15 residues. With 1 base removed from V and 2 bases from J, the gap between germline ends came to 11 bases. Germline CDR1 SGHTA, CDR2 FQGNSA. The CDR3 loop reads CASSLDASSQETQYF. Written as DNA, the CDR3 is TGTGCCAGCAGCTTAGATGCCAGTTCACAAGAGACCCAGTACTTC.

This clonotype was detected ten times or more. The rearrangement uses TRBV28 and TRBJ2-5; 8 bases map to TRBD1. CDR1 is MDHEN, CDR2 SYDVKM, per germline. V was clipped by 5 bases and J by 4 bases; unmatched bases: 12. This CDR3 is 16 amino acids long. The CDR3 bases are TGTGCCAGCAGTCCCGGACAGGGCCCCCAAGGAGAGACCCAGTACTTC. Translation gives CASSPGQGPQGETQYF.

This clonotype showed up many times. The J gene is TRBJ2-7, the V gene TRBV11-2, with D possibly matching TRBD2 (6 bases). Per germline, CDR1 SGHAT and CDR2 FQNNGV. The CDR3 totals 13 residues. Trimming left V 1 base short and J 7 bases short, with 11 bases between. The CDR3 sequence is CASSLVAGWEQYF. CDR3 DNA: TGTGCCAGCAGCTTAGTCGCGGGGTGGGAGCAGTACTTC. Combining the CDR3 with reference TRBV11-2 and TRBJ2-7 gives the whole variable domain EAGVAQSPRYKIIEKRQSVAFWCNPISGHATLYWYQQILGQGPKLLIQFQNNGVVDDSQLPKDRFSAERLKGVDSTLKIQPAKLEDSAVYLCASSLVAGWEQYFGPGTRLTVT.

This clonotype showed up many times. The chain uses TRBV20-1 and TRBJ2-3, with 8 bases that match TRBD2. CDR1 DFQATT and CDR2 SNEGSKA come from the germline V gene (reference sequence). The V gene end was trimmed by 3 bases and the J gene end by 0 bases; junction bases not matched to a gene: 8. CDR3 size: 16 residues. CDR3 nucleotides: TGCAGTGCTAGCGGCAAGCGGGGGACTAGCACAGATACGCAGTATTTT. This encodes CSASGKRGTSTDTQYF.

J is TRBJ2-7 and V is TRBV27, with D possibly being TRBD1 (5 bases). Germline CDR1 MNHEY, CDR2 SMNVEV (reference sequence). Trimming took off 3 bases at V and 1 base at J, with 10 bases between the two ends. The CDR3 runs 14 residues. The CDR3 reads CASSFAGPSYEQYF. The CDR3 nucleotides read TGTGCCAGCAGTTTCGCAGGGCCGTCCTACGAGCAGTACTTC.

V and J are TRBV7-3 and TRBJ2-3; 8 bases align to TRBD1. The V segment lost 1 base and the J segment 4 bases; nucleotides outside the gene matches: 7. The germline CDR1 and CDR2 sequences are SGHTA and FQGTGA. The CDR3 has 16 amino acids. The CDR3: CASSLSPGGSADTQYF. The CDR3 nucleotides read TGTGCCAGCAGCTTAAGTCCAGGGGGCTCGGCAGATACGCAGTATTTT. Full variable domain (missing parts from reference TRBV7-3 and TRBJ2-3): GAGVSQTPSNKVTEKGKYVELRCDPISGHTALYWYRQSLGQGPEFLIYFQGTGAADDSGLPNDRFFAVRPEGSVSTLKIQRTERGDSAVYLCASSLSPGGSADTQYFGPGTRLTVL.